Each of the 2 T cell receptor beta chains below was sequenced from the same sample in a study of neurological immune-mediated disorders (dated by TCRdb to about 2019). The library was obtained by 5' RACE. The reads were generated on an Illumina HiSeq 2500. The public reads were reanalyzed by TCRdb: fastp trimming at Q25, MiXCR alignment, in-frame beta chains only. A single entry per CDR3 protein holds the most common genes and DNA from its merged rows. A total of about 55,000 distinct CDR3 sequences appear in this sample, less than 4% of them only once. The ten most abundant clones make up approximately 5.9% of the sample. What was sequenced was PBMCs. The source is a man in his 60s with multiple sclerosis.

The chain has TRBV4-1 and TRBJ1-5; D is ambiguous. The CDR3 runs 13 residues. Germline V gives CDR1 MGHRA, CDR2 YSYEKL. The V end lost 1 base, the J end lost 4 bases, and 5 bases lay between the germline ends. The CDR3: CASSQGINQPQHF. The CDR3 DNA reads TGCGCCAGCAGCCAAGGAATAAATCAGCCCCAGCATTTT.

There are many counts of this clonotype. The chain links TRBV6-1 to TRBJ1-4; no firm D call. CDR1 and CDR2 (germline): MNHNS, SASEGT. Trimming cost V 6 bases and J 6 bases, with 14 bases left between them. CDR3 length: 14 amino acids. CDR3 region: CASRDPSAYEKLFF. The CDR3 region has the DNA TGTGCCAGCAGAGACCCATCGGCTTATGAAAAACTGTTTTTT.